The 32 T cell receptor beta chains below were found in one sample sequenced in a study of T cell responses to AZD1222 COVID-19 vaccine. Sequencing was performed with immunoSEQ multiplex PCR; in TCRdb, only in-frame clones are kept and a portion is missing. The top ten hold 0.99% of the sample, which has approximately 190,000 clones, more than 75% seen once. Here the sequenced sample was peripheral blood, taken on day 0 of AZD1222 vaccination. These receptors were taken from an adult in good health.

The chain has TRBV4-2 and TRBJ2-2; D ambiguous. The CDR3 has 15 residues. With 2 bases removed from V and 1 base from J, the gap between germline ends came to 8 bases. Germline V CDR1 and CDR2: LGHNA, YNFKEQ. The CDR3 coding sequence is TGTGCCAGCAGCCAACATGACTTGAACACCGGGGAGCTGTTTTTT. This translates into CASSQHDLNTGELFF.

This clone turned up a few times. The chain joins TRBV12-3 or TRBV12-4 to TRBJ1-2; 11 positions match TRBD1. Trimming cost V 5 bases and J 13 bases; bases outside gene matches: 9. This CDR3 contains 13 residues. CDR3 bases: TGTGCCAGCAGTCCCCCGGACAGGGGGCTTTTCACCTTC. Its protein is CASSPPDRGLFTF.

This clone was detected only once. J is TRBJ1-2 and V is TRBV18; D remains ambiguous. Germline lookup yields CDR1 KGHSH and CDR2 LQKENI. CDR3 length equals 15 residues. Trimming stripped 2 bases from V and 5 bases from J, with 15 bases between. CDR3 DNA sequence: TGTGCCAGCTCACCAGGACGGACCCCGGGGTATGGCTACACCTTC. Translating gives CASSPGRTPGYGYTF.

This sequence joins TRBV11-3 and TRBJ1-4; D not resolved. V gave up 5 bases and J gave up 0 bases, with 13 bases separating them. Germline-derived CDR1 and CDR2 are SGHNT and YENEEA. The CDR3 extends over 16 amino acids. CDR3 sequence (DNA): TGTGCCAGCAGCCCTGGGCAGACTGCAACTAATGAAAAACTGTTTTTT. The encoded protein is CASSPGQTATNEKLFF.

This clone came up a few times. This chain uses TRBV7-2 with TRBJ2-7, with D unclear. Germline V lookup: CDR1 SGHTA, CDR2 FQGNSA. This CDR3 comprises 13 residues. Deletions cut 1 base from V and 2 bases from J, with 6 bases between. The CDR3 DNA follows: TGTGCCAGCAGCTTAGTAAATCCCTACGAGCAGTACTTC. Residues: CASSLVNPYEQYF.

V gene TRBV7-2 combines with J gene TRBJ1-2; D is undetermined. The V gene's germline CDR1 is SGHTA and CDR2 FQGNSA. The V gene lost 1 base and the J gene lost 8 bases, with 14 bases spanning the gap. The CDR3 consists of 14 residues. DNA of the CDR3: TGTGCCAGCAGCTTAGGGTCCCAGATTCGCGGCTACACCTTC. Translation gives CASSLGSQIRGYTF.

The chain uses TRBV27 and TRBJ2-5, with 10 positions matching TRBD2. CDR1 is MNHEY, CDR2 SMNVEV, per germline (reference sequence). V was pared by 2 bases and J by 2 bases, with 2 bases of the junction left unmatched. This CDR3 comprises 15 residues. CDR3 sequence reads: CASSLLAGAQETQYF. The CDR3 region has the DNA TGTGCCAGCAGTTTACTAGCGGGAGCACAAGAGACCCAGTACTTC.

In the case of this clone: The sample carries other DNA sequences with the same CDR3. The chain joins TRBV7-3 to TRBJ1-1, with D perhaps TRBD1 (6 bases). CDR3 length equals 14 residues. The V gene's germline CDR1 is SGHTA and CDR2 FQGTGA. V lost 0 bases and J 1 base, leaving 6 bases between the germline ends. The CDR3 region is CASSLTGGNTEAFF. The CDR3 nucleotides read TGTGCCAGCAGCTTAACAGGGGGGAACACTGAAGCTTTCTTT. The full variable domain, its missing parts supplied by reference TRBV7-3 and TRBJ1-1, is GAGVSQTPSNKVTEKGKYVELRCDPISGHTALYWYRQSLGQGPEFLIYFQGTGAADDSGLPNDRFFAVRPEGSVSTLKIQRTERGDSAVYLCASSLTGGNTEAFFGQGTRLTVV.

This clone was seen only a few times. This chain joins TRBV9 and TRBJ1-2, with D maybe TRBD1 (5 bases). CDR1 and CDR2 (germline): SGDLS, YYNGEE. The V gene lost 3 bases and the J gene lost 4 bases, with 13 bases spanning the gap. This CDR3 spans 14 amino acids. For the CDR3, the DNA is TGTGCCAGCAGCGCTACAGGATTTCTCTATGGCTACACCTTC. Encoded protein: CASSATGFLYGYTF.

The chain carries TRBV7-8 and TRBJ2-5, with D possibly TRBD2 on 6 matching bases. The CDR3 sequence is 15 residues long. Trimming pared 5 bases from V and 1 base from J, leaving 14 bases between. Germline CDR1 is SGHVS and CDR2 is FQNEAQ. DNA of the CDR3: TGTGCCAGCAGCCCAACGGGACTGGTCCAAGAGACCCAGTACTTC. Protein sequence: CASSPTGLVQETQYF.

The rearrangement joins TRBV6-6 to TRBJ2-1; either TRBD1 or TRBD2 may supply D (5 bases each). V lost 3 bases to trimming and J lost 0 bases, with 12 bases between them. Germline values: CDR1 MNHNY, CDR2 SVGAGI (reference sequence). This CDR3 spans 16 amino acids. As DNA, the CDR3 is TGTGCCAGCAGTTATGGTTTGGGGGTCTCCTACAATGAGCAGTTCTTC. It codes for CASSYGLGVSYNEQFF.

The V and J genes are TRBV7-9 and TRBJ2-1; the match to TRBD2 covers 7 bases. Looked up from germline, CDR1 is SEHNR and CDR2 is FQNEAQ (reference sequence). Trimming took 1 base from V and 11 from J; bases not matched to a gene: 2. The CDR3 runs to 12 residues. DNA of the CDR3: TGTGCCAGCAGCTTAGTGGGGGGGAAGCAGTTCTTC. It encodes CASSLVGGKQFF.

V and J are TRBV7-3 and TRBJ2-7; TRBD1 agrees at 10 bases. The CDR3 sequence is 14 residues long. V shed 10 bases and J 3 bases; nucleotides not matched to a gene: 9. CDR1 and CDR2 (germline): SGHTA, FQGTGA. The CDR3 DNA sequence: TGTGCCAACGAGACAGGGGGCATTGGCTACGAGCAGTACTTC. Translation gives CANETGGIGYEQYF.

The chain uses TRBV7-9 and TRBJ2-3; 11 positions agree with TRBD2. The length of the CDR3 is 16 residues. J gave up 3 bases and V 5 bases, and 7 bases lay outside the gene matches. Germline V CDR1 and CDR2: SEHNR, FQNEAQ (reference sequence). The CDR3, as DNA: TGTGCCAGCAGCAGATGGGGACTAGCGGATACAGATACGCAGTATTTT. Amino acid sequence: CASSRWGLADTDTQYF.

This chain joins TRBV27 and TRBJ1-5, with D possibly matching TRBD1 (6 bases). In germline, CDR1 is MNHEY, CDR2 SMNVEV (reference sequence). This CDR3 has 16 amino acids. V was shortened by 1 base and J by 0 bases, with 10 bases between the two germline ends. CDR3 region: CASSLLGTPSNQPQHF. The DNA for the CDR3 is TGTGCCAGCAGTTTATTGGGGACACCTAGCAATCAGCCCCAGCATTTT.

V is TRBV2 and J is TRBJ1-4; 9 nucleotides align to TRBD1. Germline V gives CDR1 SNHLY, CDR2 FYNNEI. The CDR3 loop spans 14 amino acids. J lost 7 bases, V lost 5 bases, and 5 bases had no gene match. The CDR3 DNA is TGTGCCAGCAGTCTCCGGGACAGGGCTGAAAAACTGTTTTTT. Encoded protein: CASSLRDRAEKLFF.

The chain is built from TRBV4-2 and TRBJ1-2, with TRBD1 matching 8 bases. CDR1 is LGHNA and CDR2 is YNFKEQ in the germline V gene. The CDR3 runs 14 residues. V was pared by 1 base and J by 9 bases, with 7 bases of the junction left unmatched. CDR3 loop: CASSQGTGQHSYTF. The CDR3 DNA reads TGTGCCAGCAGCCAAGGGACAGGGCAACATAGCTACACCTTC.

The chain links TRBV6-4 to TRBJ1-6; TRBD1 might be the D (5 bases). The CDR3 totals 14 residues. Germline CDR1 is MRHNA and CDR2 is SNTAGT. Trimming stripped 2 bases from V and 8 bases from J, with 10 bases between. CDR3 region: CASSDGTRDSPLHF. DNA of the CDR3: TGTGCCAGCAGTGACGGGACGAGGGATTCACCCCTCCACTTT.

The CDR3: CASSRAYEQYF. CDR3 DNA sequence: TGTGCCAGCAGCCGAGCCTACGAGCAGTACTTC. The chain uses TRBV7-2 and TRBJ2-7; the D is unclear. The germline V gene has CDR1 SGHTA and CDR2 FQGNSA. The length of the CDR3 is 11 residues. V lost 5 bases and J lost 2, with 4 bases in between.

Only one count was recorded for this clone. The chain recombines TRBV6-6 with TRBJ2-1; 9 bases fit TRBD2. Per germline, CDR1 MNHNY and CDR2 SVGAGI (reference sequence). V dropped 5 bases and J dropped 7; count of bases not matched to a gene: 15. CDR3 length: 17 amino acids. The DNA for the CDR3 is TGTGCCAGCAGTCCCCCGTTGGGCGGCGGGGGGGGAAATGAGCAGTTCTTC. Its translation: CASSPPLGGGGGNEQFF.

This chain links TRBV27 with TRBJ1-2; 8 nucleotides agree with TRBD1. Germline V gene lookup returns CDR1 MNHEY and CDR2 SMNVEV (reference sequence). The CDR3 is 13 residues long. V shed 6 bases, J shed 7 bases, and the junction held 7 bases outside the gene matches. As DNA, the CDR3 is TGTGCCAGCAGGGGACAGGATTCTTTTGGCTACACCTTC. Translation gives CASRGQDSFGYTF.

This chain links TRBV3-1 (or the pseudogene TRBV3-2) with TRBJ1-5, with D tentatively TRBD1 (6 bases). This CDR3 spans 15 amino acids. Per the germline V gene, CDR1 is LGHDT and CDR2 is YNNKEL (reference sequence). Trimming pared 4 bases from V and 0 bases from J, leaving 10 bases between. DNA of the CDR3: TGTGCCAGCAGCCTGGACAGCTATAGCAATCAGCCCCAGCATTTT. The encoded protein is CASSLDSYSNQPQHF.

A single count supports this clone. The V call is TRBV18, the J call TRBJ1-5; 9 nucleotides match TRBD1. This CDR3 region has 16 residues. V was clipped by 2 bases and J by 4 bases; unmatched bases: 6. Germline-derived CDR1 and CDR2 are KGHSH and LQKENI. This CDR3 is CASSPFRDRENQPQHF. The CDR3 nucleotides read TGTGCCAGCTCACCATTCCGGGACAGGGAGAATCAGCCCCAGCATTTT.

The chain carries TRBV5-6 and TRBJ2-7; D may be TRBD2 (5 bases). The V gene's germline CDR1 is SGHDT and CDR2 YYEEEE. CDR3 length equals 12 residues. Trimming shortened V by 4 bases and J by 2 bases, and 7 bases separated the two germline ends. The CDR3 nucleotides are TGTGCCAGCAGCACCGGGACCTACGAGCAGTACTTC. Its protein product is CASSTGTYEQYF.

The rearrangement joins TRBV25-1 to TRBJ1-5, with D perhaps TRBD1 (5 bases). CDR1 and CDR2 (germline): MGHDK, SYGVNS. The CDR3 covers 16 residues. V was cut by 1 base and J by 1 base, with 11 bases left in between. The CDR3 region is CASSELGEGSNQPQHF. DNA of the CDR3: TGTGCCAGCAGTGAATTAGGGGAGGGGAGCAATCAGCCCCAGCATTTT.

CDR3 residues: CASSPGPGMNQPQHF. For the CDR3, the DNA is TGTGCCAGTAGCCCGGGACCTGGGATGAATCAGCCCCAGCATTTT. This chain connects TRBV19 to TRBJ1-5; TRBD1 might be the D (5 bases). This CDR3 has 15 amino acids. CDR1 LNHDA and CDR2 SQIVND come from the germline V gene (reference sequence). Between the trimmed V and J ends, which lost 6 bases and 4 bases, there was a span of 16 bases. The full variable domain, in which reference TRBV19 and TRBJ1-5 provide the parts outside the CDR3, is DGGITQSPKYLFRKEGQNVTLSCEQNLNHDAMYWYRQDPGQGLRLIYYSQIVNDFQKGDIAEGYSVSREKKESFPLTVTSAQKNPTAFYLCASSPGPGMNQPQHFGDGTRLSIL.

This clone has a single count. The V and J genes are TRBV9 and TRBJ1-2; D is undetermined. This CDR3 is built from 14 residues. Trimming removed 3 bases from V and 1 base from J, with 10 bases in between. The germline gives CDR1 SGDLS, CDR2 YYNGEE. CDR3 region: CASSDGPFNYGYTF. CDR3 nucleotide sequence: TGTGCCAGCAGCGACGGACCTTTTAACTATGGCTACACCTTC.

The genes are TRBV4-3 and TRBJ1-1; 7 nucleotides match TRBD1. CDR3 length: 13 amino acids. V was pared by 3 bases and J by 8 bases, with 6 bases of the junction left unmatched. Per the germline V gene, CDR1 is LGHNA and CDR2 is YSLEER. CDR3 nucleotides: TGCGCCAGCAGCCAGCGACAGGGAGGGGAAGCTTTCTTT. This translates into CASSQRQGGEAFF.

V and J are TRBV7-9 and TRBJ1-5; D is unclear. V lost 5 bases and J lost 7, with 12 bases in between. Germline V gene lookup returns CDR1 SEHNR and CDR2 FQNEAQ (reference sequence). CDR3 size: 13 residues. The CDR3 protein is CASSLGYAQPQHF. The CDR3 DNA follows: TGTGCCAGCAGCCTAGGGTACGCCCAGCCCCAGCATTTT.

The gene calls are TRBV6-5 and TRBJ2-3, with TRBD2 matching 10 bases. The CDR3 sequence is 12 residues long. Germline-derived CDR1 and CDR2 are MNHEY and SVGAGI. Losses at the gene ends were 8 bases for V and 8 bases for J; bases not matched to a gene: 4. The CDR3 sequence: CASDLAGVTQYF. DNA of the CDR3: TGTGCCAGCGACCTAGCGGGAGTTACGCAGTATTTT.

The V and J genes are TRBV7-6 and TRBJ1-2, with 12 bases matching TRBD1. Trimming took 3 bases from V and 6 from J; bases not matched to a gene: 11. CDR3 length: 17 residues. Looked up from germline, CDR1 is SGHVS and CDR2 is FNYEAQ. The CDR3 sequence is CASSLIGTGGSPDGYTF. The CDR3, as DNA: TGTGCCAGCAGCTTGATCGGGACAGGGGGCTCCCCGGATGGCTACACCTTC.

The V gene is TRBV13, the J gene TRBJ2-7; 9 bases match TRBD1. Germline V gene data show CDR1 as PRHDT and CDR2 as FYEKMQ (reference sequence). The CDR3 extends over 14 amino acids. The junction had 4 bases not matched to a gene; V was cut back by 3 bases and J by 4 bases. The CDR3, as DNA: TGTGCCAGCAGCTTGCCCGGGACAGGGTACGAGCAGTACTTC. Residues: CASSLPGTGYEQYF.